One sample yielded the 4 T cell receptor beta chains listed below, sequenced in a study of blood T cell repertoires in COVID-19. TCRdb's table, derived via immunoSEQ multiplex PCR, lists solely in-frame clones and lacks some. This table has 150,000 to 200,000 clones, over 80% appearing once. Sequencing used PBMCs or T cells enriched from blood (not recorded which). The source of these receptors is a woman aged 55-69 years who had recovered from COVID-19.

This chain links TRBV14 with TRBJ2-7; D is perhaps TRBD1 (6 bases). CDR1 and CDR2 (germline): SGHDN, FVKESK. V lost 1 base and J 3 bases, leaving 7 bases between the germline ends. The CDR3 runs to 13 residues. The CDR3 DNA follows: TGTGCCAGCAGCCAAGTAGGGGGCTACGAGCAGTACTTC. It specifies CASSQVGGYEQYF.

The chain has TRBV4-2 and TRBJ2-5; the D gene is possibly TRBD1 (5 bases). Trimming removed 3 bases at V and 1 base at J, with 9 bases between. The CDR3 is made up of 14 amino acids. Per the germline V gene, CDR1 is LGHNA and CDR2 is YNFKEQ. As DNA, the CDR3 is TGTGCCAGCAGCCAGGACAAAACCCAAGAGACCCAGTACTTC. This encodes CASSQDKTQETQYF.

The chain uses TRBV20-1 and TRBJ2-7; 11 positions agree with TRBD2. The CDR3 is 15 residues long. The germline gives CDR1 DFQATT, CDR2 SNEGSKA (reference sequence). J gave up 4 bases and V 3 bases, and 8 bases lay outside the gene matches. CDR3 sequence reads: CSASTGTSGYYEQYF. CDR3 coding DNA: TGCAGTGCTAGTACAGGGACTAGCGGTTATTACGAGCAGTACTTC.

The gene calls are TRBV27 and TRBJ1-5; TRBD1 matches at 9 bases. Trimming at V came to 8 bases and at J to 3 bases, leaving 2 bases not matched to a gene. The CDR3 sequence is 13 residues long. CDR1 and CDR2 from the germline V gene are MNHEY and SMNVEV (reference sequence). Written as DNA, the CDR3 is TGTGCCAGCGGGACAGGGTTCAATCAGCCCCAGCATTTT. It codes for CASGTGFNQPQHF.